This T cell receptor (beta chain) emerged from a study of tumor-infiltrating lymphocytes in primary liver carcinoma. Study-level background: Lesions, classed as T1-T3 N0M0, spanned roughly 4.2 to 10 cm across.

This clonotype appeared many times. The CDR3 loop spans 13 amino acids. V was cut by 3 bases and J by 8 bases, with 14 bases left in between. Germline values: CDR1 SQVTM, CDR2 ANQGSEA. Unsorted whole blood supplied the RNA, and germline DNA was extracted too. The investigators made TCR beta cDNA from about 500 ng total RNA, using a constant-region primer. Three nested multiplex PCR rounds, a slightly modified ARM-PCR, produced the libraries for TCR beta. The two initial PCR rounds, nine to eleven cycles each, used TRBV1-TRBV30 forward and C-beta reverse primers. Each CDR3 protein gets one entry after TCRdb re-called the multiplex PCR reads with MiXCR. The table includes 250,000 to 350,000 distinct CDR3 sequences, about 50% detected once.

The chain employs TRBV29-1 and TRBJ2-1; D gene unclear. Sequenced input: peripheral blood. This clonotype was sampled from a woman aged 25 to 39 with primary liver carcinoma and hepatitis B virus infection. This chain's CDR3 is CSVESSISDEQFF. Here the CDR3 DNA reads TGCAGCGTTGAGAGCTCGATAAGCGATGAGCAGTTCTTC.